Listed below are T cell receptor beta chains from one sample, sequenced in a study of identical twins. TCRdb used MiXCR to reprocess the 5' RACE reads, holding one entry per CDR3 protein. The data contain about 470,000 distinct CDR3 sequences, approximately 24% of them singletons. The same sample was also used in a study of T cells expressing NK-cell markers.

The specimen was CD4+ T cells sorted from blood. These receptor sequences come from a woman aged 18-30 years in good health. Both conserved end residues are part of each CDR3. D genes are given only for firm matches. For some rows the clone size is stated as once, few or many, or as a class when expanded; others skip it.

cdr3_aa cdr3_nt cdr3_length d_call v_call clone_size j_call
CASSLIPSTADTQYF TGTGCCAGCAGCTTAATCCCCTCCACGGCAGATACGCAGTATTTT 15 NA TRBV5-6 NA TRBJ2-3
CASSEASGSTDTQYF TGCGCCAGCAGTGAGGCTAGCGGCAGCACAGATACGCAGTATTTT 15 TRBD2 TRBV10-1 NA TRBJ2-3
CSAPLAGYDWAIQYF TGCAGTGCCCCCCTCGCCGGGTATGATTGGGCCATTCAGTACTTC 15 NA TRBV20-1 few TRBJ2-4
CASSLSGLRGLYEQFF TGTGCCAGCAGCTTAAGCGGTCTCAGGGGGCTCTATGAGCAGTTCTTC 16 TRBD1 TRBV7-2 few TRBJ2-1
CAWSVLSDPGANVLTF TGTGCCTGGAGTGTACTGTCCGACCCTGGGGCCAACGTCCTGACTTTC 16 NA TRBV30 NA TRBJ2-6
CASSSDWSTDTQYF TGTGCCAGCAGTTCGGACTGGAGCACAGATACGCAGTATTTT 14 NA TRBV6-5 few TRBJ2-3
CASSEKRGSTGELFF TGTGCCAGCAGTGAAAAGCGGGGAAGCACCGGGGAGCTGTTTTTT 15 TRBD2 TRBV6-1 NA TRBJ2-2
CASSLGLVIGDTEAFF TGTGCCAGCAGCTTGGGATTGGTCATTGGAGACACTGAAGCTTTCTTT 16 NA TRBV5-5 few TRBJ1-1
CASSVATGVGGYTF TGTGCCAGCAGCGTAGCTACAGGGGTCGGTGGCTACACCTTC 14 TRBD1 TRBV9 few TRBJ1-2
CASSQGREWWAFF TGTGCCAGCAGCCAGGGGCGTGAATGGTGGGCTTTCTTT 13 NA TRBV5-6 few TRBJ1-1
CASSRTTGTAYEQYF TGTGCCAGCAGCCGAACAACCGGGACAGCCTACGAGCAGTACTTC 15 TRBD1 TRBV7-6 NA TRBJ2-7
CASRVNQPQHF TGTGCCAGCAGGGTCAATCAGCCCCAGCATTTT 11 NA TRBV2 NA TRBJ1-5
CASSVSRLTDTQYF TGTGCCAGCAGCGTTTCGCGGCTCACAGATACGCAGTATTTT 14 NA TRBV9 NA TRBJ2-3
CASSSGQAFGYTF TGTGCCAGCAGCTCCGGACAGGCATTCGGCTACACCTTC 13 TRBD1 TRBV11-3 few TRBJ1-2
CASSRRGTSGGDEQFF TGTGCCAGCAGTCGAAGGGGGACTAGCGGGGGCGATGAGCAGTTCTTC 16 TRBD2 TRBV12-3/TRBV12-4 many TRBJ2-1
CASSVDWGEQFF TGTGCCAGCAGCGTAGATTGGGGTGAGCAGTTCTTC 12 NA TRBV9 NA TRBJ2-1
CASSSSAQPGNTIYF TGTGCCAGCAGCAGCAGTGCCCAGCCTGGAAACACCATATATTTT 15 NA TRBV7-8 few TRBJ1-3
CAISQTDTQYF TGTGCCATCAGTCAGACAGATACGCAGTATTTT 11 NA TRBV10-3 NA TRBJ2-3
CASSLWTGDYTDTQYF TGTGCCAGCAGCCTCTGGACAGGAGACTACACAGATACGCAGTATTTT 16 TRBD1 TRBV11-2 few TRBJ2-3
CSARDTETQYF TGCAGTGCTAGAGATACAGAGACCCAGTACTTC 11 NA TRBV20-1 few TRBJ2-5
CASSPQDMGYNEQFF TGTGCCAGTAGTCCCCAAGACATGGGATACAATGAGCAGTTCTTC 15 NA TRBV19 NA TRBJ2-1
CSARPSSAGEQYF TGCAGTGCTAGGCCCAGTTCAGCGGGGGAGCAGTACTTC 13 TRBD2 TRBV20-1 NA TRBJ2-7
CASNLGRHTDTQYF TGTGCCAGTAATTTGGGCAGACACACAGATACGCAGTATTTT 14 NA TRBV19 few TRBJ2-3
CASSSGLNLPLYNEQFF TGTGCCAGCAGCTCCGGACTAAACCTTCCTCTCTACAATGAGCAGTTCTTC 17 NA TRBV11-2 few TRBJ2-1
CTISSPGRAGYTF TGTACCATCAGTTCACCGGGGCGCGCTGGCTACACCTTC 13 NA TRBV10-3 NA TRBJ1-2
CSARWGAGTDTQYF TGCAGTGCTAGATGGGGGGCTGGGACAGATACGCAGTATTTT 14 NA TRBV20-1 few TRBJ2-3
CSAPRQGLDEQYF TGCAGTGCTCCCAGACAGGGTTTAGACGAGCAGTACTTC 13 TRBD1 TRBV20-1 NA TRBJ2-7
CASTPQVAGDAEAFF TGTGCCAGCACCCCACAGGTGGCGGGCGACGCTGAAGCTTTCTTT 15 NA TRBV6-1 NA TRBJ1-1
CASSGGSGGFSYNEQFF TGTGCCAGCAGCGGGGGGAGTGGGGGATTCTCCTACAATGAGCAGTTCTTC 17 NA TRBV11-2 once TRBJ2-1
CASSLERVYEQYF TGCGCCAGCAGCTTGGAGCGGGTTTACGAGCAGTACTTC 13 NA TRBV5-1 NA TRBJ2-7
CASSLALIGEQFF TGCGCCAGCAGCTTGGCTCTGATCGGTGAGCAGTTCTTC 13 NA TRBV5-1 NA TRBJ2-1
CASSGATFSEQFF TGCGCCAGCAGCGGCGCCACATTCAGTGAGCAGTTCTTC 13 NA TRBV4-1 few TRBJ2-1
CASSFPRTEAFF TGTGCCAGCAGTTTCCCCCGCACTGAAGCTTTCTTT 12 NA TRBV12-3/TRBV12-4 few TRBJ1-1
CASSKAGGSTDTQYF TGTGCCAGCAGTAAAGCGGGAGGGTCCACAGATACGCAGTATTTT 15 TRBD2 TRBV27 NA TRBJ2-3
CASSGGFGGEQFF TGTGCCAGCTCGGGAGGGTTCGGTGGTGAGCAGTTCTTC 13 TRBD2 TRBV11-2 NA TRBJ2-1
CASSKQLNTEAFF TGTGCCAGCAGTAAACAGCTGAACACTGAAGCTTTCTTT 13 NA TRBV6-1 NA TRBJ1-1
CASSQAYGAGETQYF TGTGCCAGCAGCCAAGCCTACGGGGCTGGGGAGACCCAGTACTTC 15 NA TRBV3-1 many TRBJ2-5
CSATGGSFRTRAELDEQFF TGCAGCGCCACAGGTGGCAGTTTTCGAACCAGGGCTGAGTTAGATGAGCAGTTCTTC 19 NA TRBV29-1 NA TRBJ2-1
CASSLTAESYEQYF TGTGCCAGCAGCTTAACAGCGGAATCCTACGAGCAGTACTTC 14 NA TRBV7-2 NA TRBJ2-7
CASRGRGSGTEAFF TGTGCCAGCAGGGGGAGGGGATCCGGCACTGAAGCTTTCTTT 14 NA TRBV12-3/TRBV12-4 many TRBJ1-1
CSATGPDEDTGELFF TGCAGTGCCACGGGACCTGACGAAGACACCGGGGAGCTGTTTTTT 15 NA TRBV20-1 few TRBJ2-2
CASSQLRDYEQYF TGTGCCAGCAGCCAACTTCGGGACTACGAGCAGTACTTC 13 NA TRBV7-8 NA TRBJ2-7
CAISVTADTQYF TGTGCCATCAGCGTAACTGCAGATACGCAGTATTTT 12 NA TRBV10-3 few TRBJ2-3
CASSPLGGGQVADTQYF TGTGCCAGCAGTCCACTCGGGGGGGGGCAGGTTGCAGATACGCAGTATTTT 17 TRBD2 TRBV12-3/TRBV12-4 few TRBJ2-3
CATRIRLAGGNEQFF TGTGCCACCCGAATACGACTAGCGGGAGGCAATGAGCAGTTCTTC 15 TRBD2 TRBV6-1 NA TRBJ2-1
CASSLLPTRGGAIREQFF TGTGCCAGCAGCCTCCTTCCAACACGGGGGGGCGCAATACGTGAGCAGTTCTTC 18 TRBD2 TRBV11-2 few TRBJ2-1
CASSLGWTGFGQPQHF TGTGCCAGCAGTTTAGGATGGACAGGGTTTGGGCAGCCCCAGCATTTT 16 TRBD1 TRBV27 NA TRBJ1-5
CAWSTGLAYEQYF TGTGCCTGGAGTACGGGACTAGCGTACGAGCAGTACTTC 13 TRBD2 TRBV30 NA TRBJ2-7
CASSTSGVNNEQFF TGTGCCAGCAGTACTAGCGGGGTAAACAATGAGCAGTTCTTC 14 TRBD2 TRBV7-9 few TRBJ2-1
CASSPRPGLAGGPGSYEQYF TGTGCCAGCAGTCCACGTCCAGGACTAGCGGGGGGGCCTGGTTCCTACGAGCAGTACTTC 20 TRBD2 TRBV6-2/TRBV6-3 NA TRBJ2-7
CASSRKGQGVSTDTQYF TGTGCCAGCAGTCGGAAGGGACAGGGAGTTAGCACAGATACGCAGTATTTT 17 TRBD1 TRBV6-1 NA TRBJ2-3
CSGTSGNTIYF TGCAGTGGAACCTCTGGAAACACCATATATTTT 11 NA TRBV20-1 NA TRBJ1-3
CASSGGPGVNEKLFF TGTGCCAGCAGCGGTGGGCCAGGGGTTAATGAAAAACTGTTTTTT 15 NA TRBV27 NA TRBJ1-4
CASRLRQTEAFF TGTGCCAGCAGACTGAGACAGACTGAAGCTTTCTTT 12 NA TRBV7-2 many TRBJ1-1
CASSRMAGMNTGELFF TGTGCCAGCAGCCGAATGGCGGGAATGAACACCGGGGAGCTGTTTTTT 16 NA TRBV7-9 few TRBJ2-2